This TCR beta chain is from a study of T cells in Graves' hyperthyroidism and ophthalmopathy. General study findings and limits: Ophthalmopathy, as predicted by the model, came a median about seven months after the prediction. Most thyroid clonotypes that were expanded above 0.001 also turned up in blood.

This clonotype was counted a few times. Its specificity is not known. CDR1 is MGHRA and CDR2 is YSYEKL in the germline V gene. The CDR3 sequence is 16 residues long. Trimming removed 4 bases from V and 9 bases from J; junction bases left unmatched: 12. Inclusion characteristics of ophthalmopathy patients comprised a Clinical Activity Score of at least 3, a NOSPECS grade of at least 4, and duration under 3 months. RNA transcripts gave rise to amplified TCR beta CDR3 regions. When the TCR CDR3 underwent first-round RT-PCR, the HTBI primer set was used. TCRdb fed the multiplex PCR reads into MiXCR, producing one record per CDR3 protein. The sample gives over 300,000 distinct CDR3 sequences, approximately 13% of which show up once; 30% to 40% is in the top ten.

This chain uses TRBV4-1 with TRBJ1-6; TRBD1 agrees at 7 bases. The TCR sequence derives from a woman in her thirties or forties with Graves' ophthalmopathy. The sample taken for sequencing was blood. The CDR3 DNA reads TGCGCCAGCAGCCGGGACAGAGGACAGAGAGTTTCACCCCTCCACTTT. Translating gives CASSRDRGQRVSPLHF.